Listed here is a single TCR beta chain. These data are taken from a study of blood T cell repertoires in COVID-19. Background on the study: Acute-phase and convalescent COVID-19 samples originated in the United States, Italy and Spain. T cells, B-cell-depleted T cells, or PBMCs provided the cDNA or gDNA that served as material.

Sequencing was performed with immunoSEQ multiplex PCR; in TCRdb, only in-frame clones are kept and a portion is missing. The top ten hold approximately 2.5% of the sample, which has roughly 70,000 clones, roughly three quarters seen once. CDR1 LGHNA and CDR2 YSLEER come from the germline V gene. There are 14 residues in the CDR3. Trimming took 0 bases from V and 8 from J, leaving 10 bases between them. Seattle-derived patients entered the study during active infection and were followed longitudinally. The sequence derives from a man in his 70s with COVID-19, enrolled during active disease. Sequencing input: peripheral blood. The gene calls are TRBV4-3 and TRBJ1-4; no firm D call. CDR3 nucleotides: TGCGCCAGCAGCCAAGATCGGCCGGGGGAAAAACTGTTTTTT. This sequence encodes CASSQDRPGEKLFF.